This T cell receptor beta chain was identified during a study of blood T cell repertoires in COVID-19. Study at large: T cells, B-cell-depleted T cells, or PBMCs supplied cDNA or gDNA.

Looked up from germline, CDR1 is SGHTA and CDR2 is FQGNSA. Unmatched junction bases numbered 14, after V lost 5 bases and J lost 8 bases. The CDR3 contains 17 residues. As processed by the authors: By means of reference gene primer amplification, nucleated cell counts were estimated. Clones were sequenced by immunoSEQ multiplex PCR, and TCRdb holds only the in-frame ones, with some missing. D and trimming come from the DNA, and the V and J calls and clone size come from that table. Of tens of thousands of clones in the sample, 70% to 90% are singletons; the top ten hold approximately 32%. This chain connects TRBV7-2 to TRBJ2-1; 11 bases line up with TRBD1. The sequence derives from a woman older than 75 with COVID-19, enrolled during active disease. Sample: peripheral blood. CDR3 sequence: CASSPRDRTGGVDEQFF. CDR3 nucleotides: TGTGCCAGCAGCCCTAGGGACCGGACAGGGGGCGTGGATGAGCAGTTCTTC.